This section outlines one T cell receptor beta chain sequence together with its context. Its antigen is unknown. These data come from a study of vaccination and CD4 T cells after COVID-19. The sample's treatment: roughly nine-day PBMC culture with coronavirus spike peptide pools or control peptides (ViraFEST assay). Scientists ran DNA taken from cultured CD4+ T cells through the Oncomine TCR Beta short-read assay for sequencing. TCRdb re-analysed the PCR reads in MiXCR, keeping a single row per CDR3 protein. The sample has about 11,000 distinct CDR3 sequences; just under 75% are singletons. Sequenced: CD4+ T cells from blood, cultured in vitro. The sequence came from a human donor who had recovered from COVID-19.

Here the CDR3 DNA reads TGTGCCAGCAGCCAAGGACAGGGCTGGTATGGCTACACCTTC. The encoded protein is CASSQGQGWYGYTF. The rearrangement joins TRBV14 to TRBJ1-2, with 7 nucleotides matching TRBD1. This CDR3 region has 14 residues. V was pared by 1 base and J by 5 bases, with 4 bases of the junction left unmatched. Germline V gene sequence: CDR1 SGHDN, CDR2 FVKESK. The whole variable domain, filled in from reference TRBV14 and TRBJ1-2, reads EAGVTQFPSHSVIEKGQTVTLRCDPISGHDNLYWYRRVMGKEIKFLLHFVKESKQDESGMPNNRFLAERTGGTYSTLKVQPAELEDSGVYFCASSQGQGWYGYTFGSGTRLTVV.